The rows below give T cell receptor beta chains drawn from one sample of a study of T cell responses to AZD1222 COVID-19 vaccine. Only in-frame clones appear in the TCRdb table, and some are missing; sequencing was by immunoSEQ multiplex PCR. The sample lists 85,000 or so clones; more than 80% were seen once. The material was peripheral blood, obtained on day 0 of AZD1222 vaccination. The origin of the receptors is an adult in good health. Each CDR3 is given with its conserved first and last residue. Each record gives: CDR3 DNA, CDR3 protein, J gene, clone size, D gene, V gene. A D gene is named only where the DNA matches it firmly. For some rows the clone size is stated as once, few or many, or as a class when expanded; others skip it.

CDR3nt: TGTGCCAGCAGTCCCAGGGGTAGTCAGCCCCAGCATTTT
CDR3aa: CASSPRGSQPQHF
j_gene: TRBJ1-5
abundance: once
d_gene: NA
v_gene: TRBV6-2/TRBV6-3

CDR3nt: TGTGCCACCAGTGATTTGGCAGATACGCAGTATTTT
CDR3aa: CATSDLADTQYF
j_gene: TRBJ2-3
abundance: NA
d_gene: NA
v_gene: TRBV24-1

CDR3nt: TGTGCCAGTAGTATAGCGGGACTTTTCAATCAGCCCCAGCATTTT
CDR3aa: CASSIAGLFNQPQHF
j_gene: TRBJ1-5
abundance: NA
d_gene: NA
v_gene: TRBV19

CDR3nt: TGTGCCATTCTCCAGGGGGCTGGCGAGCAGTACTTC
CDR3aa: CAILQGAGEQYF
j_gene: TRBJ2-7
abundance: NA
d_gene: TRBD1
v_gene: TRBV6-5

CDR3nt: TGTGCCAGCAGCTTGGTCGCGGGAGGCTATGGCTACACCTTC
CDR3aa: CASSLVAGGYGYTF
j_gene: TRBJ1-2
abundance: NA
d_gene: NA
v_gene: TRBV5-5

CDR3nt: TGTGCCAGCAGTTACGACGGACAGTTTTATAATTCACCCCTCCACTTT
CDR3aa: CASSYDGQFYNSPLHF
j_gene: TRBJ1-6
abundance: NA
d_gene: NA
v_gene: TRBV6-6

CDR3nt: TGTGCCAGCAGCCAAGATCTAGGGAACACCGGGGAGCTGTTTTTT
CDR3aa: CASSQDLGNTGELFF
j_gene: TRBJ2-2
abundance: NA
d_gene: NA
v_gene: TRBV4-2

CDR3nt: TGTGCCAGCAGCCCTCGGGGGGGCAGGGGCAATGAGCAGTTCTTC
CDR3aa: CASSPRGGRGNEQFF
j_gene: TRBJ2-1
abundance: NA
d_gene: TRBD2
v_gene: TRBV7-9

CDR3nt: TGTGCCAGCAGAACCAAGGGCCGGCATTACGAGCAGTACTTC
CDR3aa: CASRTKGRHYEQYF
j_gene: TRBJ2-7
abundance: NA
d_gene: NA
v_gene: TRBV6-5

CDR3nt: TGTGCCAGCAGTTTAACAGGGACGTACGAGCAGTACTTC
CDR3aa: CASSLTGTYEQYF
j_gene: TRBJ2-7
abundance: NA
d_gene: NA
v_gene: TRBV28

CDR3nt: TGTGCCAGCAGCCAATTACCGGGGTCCGGCTATGGCTACACCTTC
CDR3aa: CASSQLPGSGYGYTF
j_gene: TRBJ1-2
abundance: NA
d_gene: NA
v_gene: TRBV3-1/TRBV3-2

CDR3nt: TGTGCCAGCAGTTCTCCCAGGAGCGGGCCAAAGAACACTGAAGCTTTCTTT
CDR3aa: CASSSPRSGPKNTEAFF
j_gene: TRBJ1-1
abundance: NA
d_gene: NA
v_gene: TRBV28

CDR3nt: TGTGCCAGCAGTTCCGTCGGGGGGACGAACACCGGGGAGCTGTTTTTT
CDR3aa: CASSSVGGTNTGELFF
j_gene: TRBJ2-2
abundance: NA
d_gene: TRBD2
v_gene: TRBV27

CDR3nt: TGCGCCAGCAGCCGCTTTCGATCTGGGGCCAACGTCCTGACTTTC
CDR3aa: CASSRFRSGANVLTF
j_gene: TRBJ2-6
abundance: NA
d_gene: NA
v_gene: TRBV5-1

CDR3nt: TGTGCCTGGAGTGGGACTCAAGAGGGGGGTGGCTACACCTTC
CDR3aa: CAWSGTQEGGGYTF
j_gene: TRBJ1-2
abundance: NA
d_gene: NA
v_gene: TRBV30

CDR3nt: TGTGCCAGCTCACCGGGACAGGAAACCAATCAGCCCCAGCATTTT
CDR3aa: CASSPGQETNQPQHF
j_gene: TRBJ1-5
abundance: NA
d_gene: TRBD1
v_gene: TRBV18

CDR3nt: TGTGCCAGCAGTTTTGGGAGGGGGCGAAGTCCTAGCAATCAGCCCCAGCATTTT
CDR3aa: CASSFGRGRSPSNQPQHF
j_gene: TRBJ1-5
abundance: NA
d_gene: TRBD1
v_gene: TRBV28

CDR3nt: TGTGCCAGCAGTCTCGGAGGAGGGGGCGGTTCACCCCTCCACTTT
CDR3aa: CASSLGGGGGSPLHF
j_gene: TRBJ1-6
abundance: NA
d_gene: TRBD1
v_gene: TRBV28

CDR3nt: TGCGCCAGCAGCATGACGACCGAGAATGAAAAACTGTTTTTT
CDR3aa: CASSMTTENEKLFF
j_gene: TRBJ1-4
abundance: NA
d_gene: NA
v_gene: TRBV5-1

CDR3nt: TGCGCCAGCAGCCTCGGGACAGGGGAGTTCGGGGAGCTGTTTTTT
CDR3aa: CASSLGTGEFGELFF
j_gene: TRBJ2-2
abundance: NA
d_gene: TRBD1
v_gene: TRBV4-3

CDR3nt: TGCGCCAGCAGCCGATCGACAGGGCAGGGCTATGGCTATACCTTC
CDR3aa: CASSRSTGQGYGYTF
j_gene: TRBJ1-2
abundance: NA
d_gene: TRBD1
v_gene: TRBV4-3

CDR3nt: TGTGCCAGCAGCCAAGATTCAGGGGATGGTGAAAAACTGTTTTTT
CDR3aa: CASSQDSGDGEKLFF
j_gene: TRBJ1-4
abundance: NA
d_gene: NA
v_gene: TRBV14

CDR3nt: TGTGCCAGCAGCACCCAGACAGGGTCGAATGGCTACACCTTC
CDR3aa: CASSTQTGSNGYTF
j_gene: TRBJ1-2
abundance: NA
d_gene: TRBD1
v_gene: TRBV9

CDR3nt: TGTGCCAGCAGCCCGGACCGGGACCCTCTCTATGGCTACACCTTC
CDR3aa: CASSPDRDPLYGYTF
j_gene: TRBJ1-2
abundance: NA
d_gene: NA
v_gene: TRBV7-3

CDR3nt: TGTGCTCCAGCTAGCAAGGATCGGGGGGAGCTGTTTTTT
CDR3aa: CAPASKDRGELFF
j_gene: TRBJ2-2
abundance: NA
d_gene: NA
v_gene: TRBV21-1

CDR3nt: TGTGCCACCAGTGATCCTGGGGGGGCCGGGCAAGAGACCCAGTACTTC
CDR3aa: CATSDPGGAGQETQYF
j_gene: TRBJ2-5
abundance: NA
d_gene: NA
v_gene: TRBV24-1

CDR3nt: TGTGCCAGCAGTGGCCGGGTTAAGGGGATTAGCCGAAAAGAGACCCAGTACTTC
CDR3aa: CASSGRVKGISRKETQYF
j_gene: TRBJ2-5
abundance: NA
d_gene: NA
v_gene: TRBV2

CDR3nt: TGTGCCAGTACCGGGACAGATTTTAACTATGGCTACACCTTC
CDR3aa: CASTGTDFNYGYTF
j_gene: TRBJ1-2
abundance: few
d_gene: TRBD1
v_gene: TRBV19

CDR3nt: TGTGCCAGCGGGGACACACAAACAGATACGCAGTATTTT
CDR3aa: CASGDTQTDTQYF
j_gene: TRBJ2-3
abundance: NA
d_gene: NA
v_gene: TRBV9

CDR3nt: TGTGCCAGTCACCGGCACGGCCTCCACTACGAGCAGTACTTC
CDR3aa: CASHRHGLHYEQYF
j_gene: TRBJ2-7
abundance: NA
d_gene: NA
v_gene: TRBV5-4

CDR3nt: TGTGCCAGCAGCCTCGCTCCTAGCGGCACTGAAGCTTTCTTT
CDR3aa: CASSLAPSGTEAFF
j_gene: TRBJ1-1
abundance: NA
d_gene: NA
v_gene: TRBV9

CDR3nt: TGCGCCAGCAGCCAAGAGACTAGTTCGGACGCGAACACCGGGGAGCTGTTTTTT
CDR3aa: CASSQETSSDANTGELFF
j_gene: TRBJ2-2
abundance: NA
d_gene: NA
v_gene: TRBV4-1

CDR3nt: TGTGCCACCAGCAGAGTATCGGGGCCGGACACTGAAGCTTTCTTT
CDR3aa: CATSRVSGPDTEAFF
j_gene: TRBJ1-1
abundance: NA
d_gene: NA
v_gene: TRBV15

CDR3nt: TGCGCCAGCAGCTTGGCGTTTGAAATGAACACTGAAGCTTTCTTT
CDR3aa: CASSLAFEMNTEAFF
j_gene: TRBJ1-1
abundance: NA
d_gene: NA
v_gene: TRBV5-1

CDR3nt: TGTGCCAGTAGGCCGGGACACCCAATATCTGGGGTCTACGAGCAGTACTTC
CDR3aa: CASRPGHPISGVYEQYF
j_gene: TRBJ2-7
abundance: NA
d_gene: NA
v_gene: TRBV19

CDR3nt: TGTGCCAGCAGCTTAGCAGAGGCCCCTCAGTACTTC
CDR3aa: CASSLAEAPQYF
j_gene: TRBJ2-5
abundance: NA
d_gene: NA
v_gene: TRBV11-2

CDR3nt: TGTGCCAGCAGTGCGGGGGCGGCCCGAACAGGAAACACCATATATTTT
CDR3aa: CASSAGAARTGNTIYF
j_gene: TRBJ1-3
abundance: NA
d_gene: NA
v_gene: TRBV2

CDR3nt: TGTGCCAGCAGTGAGTTTCTCCTGAACACTGAAGCTTTCTTT
CDR3aa: CASSEFLLNTEAFF
j_gene: TRBJ1-1
abundance: NA
d_gene: NA
v_gene: TRBV2

CDR3nt: TGCAGCGCAAACCCCGGGACAGGGAGTGAAAAACTGTTTTTT
CDR3aa: CSANPGTGSEKLFF
j_gene: TRBJ1-4
abundance: NA
d_gene: TRBD1
v_gene: TRBV29-1

CDR3nt: TGTGCCAGCACGAAAACGAGCCTAGAGGGCAACTATGGCTACACCTTC
CDR3aa: CASTKTSLEGNYGYTF
j_gene: TRBJ1-2
abundance: NA
d_gene: NA
v_gene: TRBV7-9

CDR3nt: TGCGCCAGCAGCCAAGGGGACAGTAACACTGAAGCTTTCTTT
CDR3aa: CASSQGDSNTEAFF
j_gene: TRBJ1-1
abundance: NA
d_gene: TRBD1
v_gene: TRBV4-1

CDR3nt: TGCAGCGTTGCGGGACAGGGACCCGAGCAGTACTTC
CDR3aa: CSVAGQGPEQYF
j_gene: TRBJ2-7
abundance: NA
d_gene: TRBD1
v_gene: TRBV29-1

CDR3nt: TGCGCCAGCAGCATAACGACTAGCGGGGGGGCTAGTCTTTATGAGCAGTTCTTC
CDR3aa: CASSITTSGGASLYEQFF
j_gene: TRBJ2-1
abundance: NA
d_gene: TRBD2
v_gene: TRBV5-1

CDR3nt: TGCACCGAGACAGGAAGGGACATTCAGTACTTC
CDR3aa: CTETGRDIQYF
j_gene: TRBJ2-4
abundance: NA
d_gene: NA
v_gene: TRBV29-1

CDR3nt: TGTGCCAGCAGCCACGACAGGCTTATTCAGACCCAGTACTTC
CDR3aa: CASSHDRLIQTQYF
j_gene: TRBJ2-5
abundance: NA
d_gene: NA
v_gene: TRBV5-8

CDR3nt: TGTGCCAGCAACCCCGGGACAGCGAACACTGAAGCTTTCTTT
CDR3aa: CASNPGTANTEAFF
j_gene: TRBJ1-1
abundance: NA
d_gene: TRBD1
v_gene: TRBV27

CDR3nt: TGCGCCAGCAGTGAGTGGCAGTCAACCCAGTACTTC
CDR3aa: CASSEWQSTQYF
j_gene: TRBJ2-5
abundance: NA
d_gene: NA
v_gene: TRBV10-2

CDR3nt: TGTGCCAGCAACTTAGCGGATGCATACGAGCAGTACTTC
CDR3aa: CASNLADAYEQYF
j_gene: TRBJ2-7
abundance: NA
d_gene: NA
v_gene: TRBV7-9

CDR3nt: TGCGCCAGCAGCCAATTTTATCAGGGGGCTAGGGACACTGAAGCTTTCTTT
CDR3aa: CASSQFYQGARDTEAFF
j_gene: TRBJ1-1
abundance: NA
d_gene: TRBD1
v_gene: TRBV4-3

CDR3nt: TGTGCCAGCACCAGGCCAAATCAGCCCCAGCATTTT
CDR3aa: CASTRPNQPQHF
j_gene: TRBJ1-5
abundance: NA
d_gene: NA
v_gene: TRBV7-2

CDR3nt: TGCGCCAGCAGCTTGGGCGGCACCGGGGAGCTGTTTTTT
CDR3aa: CASSLGGTGELFF
j_gene: TRBJ2-2
abundance: NA
d_gene: NA
v_gene: TRBV5-1

CDR3nt: TGTGCCAGCAGGCTAGCGGGGGAGTACAATGAGCAGTTCTTC
CDR3aa: CASRLAGEYNEQFF
j_gene: TRBJ2-1
abundance: NA
d_gene: TRBD2
v_gene: TRBV2

CDR3nt: TGCGCCCGCAGCCCAGGGGGGTGGGCTGCCGGGGAGCTGTTTTTT
CDR3aa: CARSPGGWAAGELFF
j_gene: TRBJ2-2
abundance: NA
d_gene: NA
v_gene: TRBV4-1